This TCR beta chain is drawn from a study of identical twins. TCRdb used MiXCR to reprocess the 5' RACE reads, holding one entry per CDR3 protein. The top ten clones hold around 13% of a sample with some 790,000 distinct CDR3 sequences, roughly 20% of them seen once. Germline V gives CDR1 LGHNA, CDR2 YSLEER. The CDR3 length is 16 residues. Trimming pared 0 bases from V and 1 base from J, leaving 9 bases between. Turning to this clonotype: Its specificity is unknown.

General study results and limits: In cord blood, abundant beta clonotypes had fewer insertions; memory showed no trend. Sequences that were out-of-frame, alpha and twin-shared displayed an excess of low generation probability.

The sample was also reused in another study, on T cells expressing NK-cell markers.

The chain combines TRBV4-3 with TRBJ2-2, with D unclear. The receptor comes from a woman aged 18-29 years in good health. Sequences were obtained from PBMCs. The CDR3 loop reads CASSQDPLWNTGELFF. CDR3 DNA sequence: TGCGCCAGCAGCCAAGATCCATTGTGGAACACCGGGGAGCTGTTTTTT.